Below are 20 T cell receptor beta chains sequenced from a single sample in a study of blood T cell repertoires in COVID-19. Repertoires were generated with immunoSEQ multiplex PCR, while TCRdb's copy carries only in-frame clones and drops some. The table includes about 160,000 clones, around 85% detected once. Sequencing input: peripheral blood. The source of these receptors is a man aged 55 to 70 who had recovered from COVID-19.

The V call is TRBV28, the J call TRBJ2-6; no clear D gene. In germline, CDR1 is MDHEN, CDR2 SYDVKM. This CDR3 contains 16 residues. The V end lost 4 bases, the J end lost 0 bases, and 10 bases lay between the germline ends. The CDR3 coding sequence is TGTGCCAGCAGTTCGGGTCTGATCTCTGGGGCCAACGTCCTGACTTTC. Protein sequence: CASSSGLISGANVLTF.

The CDR3 nucleotides are TGTGCCAGTCAGCCGGGACAGGGTGGCGAAAAACTGTTTTTT. This sequence encodes CASQPGQGGEKLFF. The chain recombines TRBV19 with TRBJ1-4; the match to TRBD1 covers 9 bases. Trimming at V came to 8 bases and at J to 8 bases, leaving 9 bases not matched to a gene. The CDR3 length is 14 residues. CDR1 and CDR2 from the germline V gene are LNHDA and SQIVND (reference sequence).

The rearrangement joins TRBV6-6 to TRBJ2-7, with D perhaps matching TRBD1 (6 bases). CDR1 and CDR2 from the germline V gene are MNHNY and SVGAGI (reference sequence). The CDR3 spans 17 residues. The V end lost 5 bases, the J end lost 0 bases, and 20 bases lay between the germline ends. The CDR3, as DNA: TGTGCCAGCAGTCGCCGTGGGGTGGGGGCCGTCTCCTACGAGCAGTACTTC. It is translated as CASSRRGVGAVSYEQYF.

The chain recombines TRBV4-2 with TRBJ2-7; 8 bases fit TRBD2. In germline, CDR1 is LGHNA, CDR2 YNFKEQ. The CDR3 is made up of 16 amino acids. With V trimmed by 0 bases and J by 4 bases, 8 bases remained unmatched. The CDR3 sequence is CASSQDWSSGVYEQYF. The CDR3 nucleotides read TGTGCCAGCAGCCAAGATTGGAGTAGCGGGGTTTACGAGCAGTACTTC.

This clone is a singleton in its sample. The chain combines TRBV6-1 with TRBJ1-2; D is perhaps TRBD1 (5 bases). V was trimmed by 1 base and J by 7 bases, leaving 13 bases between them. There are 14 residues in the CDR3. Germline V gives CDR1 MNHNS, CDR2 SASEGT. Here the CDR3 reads CASSEVQGLGGYTF. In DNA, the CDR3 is TGTGCCAGCAGTGAAGTGCAGGGACTAGGTGGCTACACCTTC.

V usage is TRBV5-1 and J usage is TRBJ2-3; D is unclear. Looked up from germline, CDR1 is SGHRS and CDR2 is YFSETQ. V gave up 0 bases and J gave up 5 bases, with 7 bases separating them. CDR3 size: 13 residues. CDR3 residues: CASSLALEDTQYF. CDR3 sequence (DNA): TGCGCCAGCAGCTTGGCCCTAGAAGATACGCAGTATTTT.

CDR3 amino acids: CASSLARGGKSEQYF. CDR3 nucleotides: TGTGCCAGCAGCTTAGCCCGGGGGGGCAAAAGCGAGCAGTACTTC. The rearrangement joins TRBV7-2 to TRBJ2-7; 8 nucleotides match TRBD2. The CDR3 consists of 15 residues. V was pared by 0 bases and J by 6 bases, with 7 bases of the junction left unmatched. Looked up from germline, CDR1 is SGHTA and CDR2 is FQGNSA.

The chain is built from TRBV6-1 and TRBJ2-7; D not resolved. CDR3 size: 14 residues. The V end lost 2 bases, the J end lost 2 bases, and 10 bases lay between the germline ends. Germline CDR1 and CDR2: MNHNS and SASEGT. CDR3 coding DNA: TGTGCCAGCAGTGAAAACTACGAGGCCTACGAGCAGTACTTC. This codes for CASSENYEAYEQYF.

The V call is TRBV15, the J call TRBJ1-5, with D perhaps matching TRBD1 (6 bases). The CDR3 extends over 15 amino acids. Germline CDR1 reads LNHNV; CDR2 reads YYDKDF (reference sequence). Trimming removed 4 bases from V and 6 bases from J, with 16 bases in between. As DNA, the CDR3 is TGTGCCACCAGCATCTCAAGGGGGGGCGCTCAGCCCCAGCATTTT. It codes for CATSISRGGAQPQHF.

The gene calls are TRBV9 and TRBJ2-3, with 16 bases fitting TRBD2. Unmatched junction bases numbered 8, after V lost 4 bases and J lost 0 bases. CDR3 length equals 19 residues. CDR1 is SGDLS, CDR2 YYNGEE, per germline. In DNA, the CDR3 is TGTGCCAGCAGCCCCCCGGGACTAGCGGGGGGGCTTAGCACAGATACGCAGTATTTT. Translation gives CASSPPGLAGGLSTDTQYF.

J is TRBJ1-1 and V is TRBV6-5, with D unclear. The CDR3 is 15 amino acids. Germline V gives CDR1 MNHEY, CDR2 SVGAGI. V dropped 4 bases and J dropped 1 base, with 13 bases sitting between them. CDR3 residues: CASSSLPTGNTEAFF. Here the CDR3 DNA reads TGTGCCAGCAGTTCCCTCCCCACCGGGAACACTGAAGCTTTCTTT.

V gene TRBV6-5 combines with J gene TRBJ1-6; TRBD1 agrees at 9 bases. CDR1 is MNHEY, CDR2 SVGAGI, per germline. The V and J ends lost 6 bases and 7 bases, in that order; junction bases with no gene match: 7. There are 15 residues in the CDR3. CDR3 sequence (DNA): TGTGCCAGCAGCCGTCCGGGACAGGGCAATTCACCCCTCCACTTT. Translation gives CASSRPGQGNSPLHF.

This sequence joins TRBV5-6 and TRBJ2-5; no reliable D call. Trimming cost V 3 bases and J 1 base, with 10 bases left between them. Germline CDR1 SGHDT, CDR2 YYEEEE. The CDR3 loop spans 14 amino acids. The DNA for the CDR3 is TGTGCCAGCAGCTCAACCGGTGCCCAAGAGACCCAGTACTTC. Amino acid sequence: CASSSTGAQETQYF.

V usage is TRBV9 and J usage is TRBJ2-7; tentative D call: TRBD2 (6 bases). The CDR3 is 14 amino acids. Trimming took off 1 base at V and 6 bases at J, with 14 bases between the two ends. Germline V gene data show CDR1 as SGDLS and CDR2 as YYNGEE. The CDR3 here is CASSVISEGGEQYF. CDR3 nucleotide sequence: TGTGCCAGCAGCGTAATCTCCGAGGGAGGCGAGCAGTACTTC.

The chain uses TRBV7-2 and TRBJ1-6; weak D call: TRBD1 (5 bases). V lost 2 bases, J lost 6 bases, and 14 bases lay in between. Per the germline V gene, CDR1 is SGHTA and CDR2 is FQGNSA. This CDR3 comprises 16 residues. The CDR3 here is CASSLNGRVANSPLHF. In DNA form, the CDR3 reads TGTGCCAGCAGCTTAAACGGCAGGGTGGCTAATTCACCCCTCCACTTT. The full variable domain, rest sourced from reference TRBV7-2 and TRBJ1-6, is GAGVSQSPSNKVTEKGKDVELRCDPISGHTALYWYRQSLGQGLEFLIYFQGNSAPDKSGLPSDRFSAERTGGSVSTLTIQRTQQEDSAVYLCASSLNGRVANSPLHFGNGTRLTVT.

This chain's CDR3 is CASTTLGGTGTGELFF. The CDR3 DNA follows: TGTGCCAGCACCACTCTTGGGGGCACGGGCACCGGGGAGCTGTTTTTT. V and J are TRBV2 and TRBJ2-2; a possible D gene is TRBD1 (6 bases). Trimming took off 7 bases at V and 4 bases at J, with 19 bases between the two ends. Germline loops: CDR1 SNHLY, CDR2 FYNNEI. The CDR3 runs to 16 residues.

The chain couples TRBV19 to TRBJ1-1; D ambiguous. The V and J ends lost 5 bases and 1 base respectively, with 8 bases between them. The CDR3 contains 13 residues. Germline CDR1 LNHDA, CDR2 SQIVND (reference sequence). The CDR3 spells CASSPPGNTEAFF. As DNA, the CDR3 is TGTGCCAGTAGTCCCCCCGGGAACACTGAAGCTTTCTTT.

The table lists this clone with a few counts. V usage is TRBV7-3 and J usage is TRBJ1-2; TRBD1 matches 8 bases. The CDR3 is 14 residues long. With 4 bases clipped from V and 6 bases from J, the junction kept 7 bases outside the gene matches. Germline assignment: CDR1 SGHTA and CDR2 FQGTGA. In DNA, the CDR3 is TGTGCCAGCAGCTCGGGGACAGGAACTGATGGCTACACCTTC. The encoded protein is CASSSGTGTDGYTF.

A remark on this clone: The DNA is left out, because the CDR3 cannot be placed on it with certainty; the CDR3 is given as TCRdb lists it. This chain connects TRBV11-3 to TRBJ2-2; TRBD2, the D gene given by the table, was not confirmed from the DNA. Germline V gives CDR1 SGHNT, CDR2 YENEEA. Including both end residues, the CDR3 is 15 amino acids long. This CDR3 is CASSLEPFGAGELFF.

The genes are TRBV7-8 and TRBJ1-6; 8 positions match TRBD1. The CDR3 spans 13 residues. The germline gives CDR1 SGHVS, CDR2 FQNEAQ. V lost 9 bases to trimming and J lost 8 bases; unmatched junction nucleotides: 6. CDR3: CASYGQGDSPLHF. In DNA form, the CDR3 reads TGTGCCAGTTACGGACAGGGAGATTCACCCCTCCACTTT. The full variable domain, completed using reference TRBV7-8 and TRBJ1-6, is GAGVSQSPRYKVAKRGQDVALRCDPISGHVSLFWYQQALGQGPEFLTYFQNEAQLDKSGLPSDRFFAERPEGSVSTLKIQRTQQEDSAVYLCASYGQGDSPLHFGNGTRLTVT.